This T cell receptor beta chain was recorded in a study of CD8 T cells in ankylosing spondylitis. Points from the study as a whole: Several of the motif variants were reported before in synovial fluid and blood from reactive arthritis. Peripheral blood samples showed relatively rare disease-linked clones, and these clones were CD8+. Reports say disease-linked clones showed up significantly more in matched ankylosing spondylitis synovial fluid. Roughly 8 highly homologous variants formed a TCR beta motif that appeared characteristic of ankylosing spondylitis blood.

On this clonotype itself: The antigen is undetermined.

Trimming at V came to 2 bases and at J to 4 bases, leaving 7 bases not matched to a gene. The CDR3 sequence is 15 residues long. Germline CDR1 is DFQATT and CDR2 is SNEGSKA (reference sequence). Quantitative barcoded 5'-RACE was used to prepare TCR beta libraries. TCRdb re-analysed the 5' RACE reads in MiXCR, keeping a single row per CDR3 protein. The data hold roughly 450,000 distinct CDR3 sequences, with around 26% observed a single time. The receptor was isolated from a male donor with ankylosing spondylitis. V usage is TRBV20-1 and J usage is TRBJ1-3; 8 bases are shared with TRBD1. Specimen: blood, either unsorted or a sorted T cell fraction (not recorded which). The CDR3 sequence: CSARSTGENGNTIYF. In DNA form, the CDR3 reads TGCAGTGCTAGATCGACAGGGGAGAACGGAAACACCATATATTTT.